This T cell receptor beta chain stems from a study of cytomegalovirus exposure and HLA in healthy donors. As for the study in general: In an earlier analysis, 95 million to 140 million unique TCR beta sequences were found from some 200 million T cells. Findings and limits, study-wide: The classifier was said to identify cytomegalovirus status with high specificity and sensitivity. CMV antigen specificity of a few CMV-associated chains was confirmed in vitro. A later analysis reported that several of the most significant clusters appeared to be linked to common viral pathogens, among them Epstein-Barr virus.

The PCR ran on 60 Vbeta and 13 Jbeta primers. Sequencing used immunoSEQ multiplex PCR; TCRdb keeps in-frame clones, though not all of them. In the table there are under 150,000 clones, less than 80% of which are singletons. Details on this clone: Its specificity is unknown.

The TCR was taken from a woman between 45 and 65 years old in good health and CMV-seropositive. Sequencing used PBMCs.

In DNA, the CDR3 is TGTGCCAGCAGCCGAGAGATGAACACTGAAGCTTTCTTT. Its protein is CASSREMNTEAFF. The V call is TRBV28, the J call TRBJ1-1; D remains unclear. Trimming removed 6 bases from V and 0 bases from J, with 8 bases in between. In germline, CDR1 is MDHEN, CDR2 SYDVKM. This CDR3 contains 13 residues.